This T cell receptor beta chain is drawn from a study of T cells in localized non-small cell lung cancer (dated by TCRdb to 2020 to 2022). About the investigation overall: The study analyzed T cell repertoires of a few hundred early-stage NSCLC patients, comparing tumors and uninvolved tumor-adjacent lungs. The cohort comprised 200 to 300 treatment-naïve NSCLC patients with resected, localized lung tumors. NSCLC patients had a mean age of approximately 72 years, and more than 120 were male and about 98 female.

As for this clone: There is no known antigen for this receptor. The sample holds no much larger clone one base away, and base qualities are not on file.

Uninvolved adjacent lung was obtained at least 2 cm from the tumor margin, and the absence of atypia was confirmed by two independent pathologists. At diagnosis, tumor, uninvolved tumor-adjacent lung and peripheral blood were collected and then preserved as a mix of FFPE and fresh-frozen material. The immunoSEQ Assay was used to sequence TCR beta CDR3 regions from DNA. On the authors' methods: To compute T cell density, TCR beta template counts were normalized to usable DNA, which was estimated by amplifying housekeeping genes. Using the preseqR package, richness was estimated by extrapolating to 120,000 templates for tissue samples and 400,000 templates for PBMC samples. Clonality was taken to be one minus Pielou's evenness. To identify tissue-enriched TCRs, differential abundance testing was run on productive amino-acid clonotypes with a minimum total count of 5 and an alpha of 0.1. Repertoire overlap between compartments was quantified with the Jaccard Index and Morisita Overlap Index. TCR beta CDR3s were clustered by GLIPH together with public tetramer-defined viral CDR3s, and at least three viral sequences plus V-gene enrichment were required for viral motifs. TCRdb re-hosts the immuneACCESS table, in-frame sequences only. Its copies lack some clones; in the studies checked, an unresolved V gene accounts for under half of them, and the cause for the rest is not known. D and trimming come from the DNA, and the V and J calls and clone size come from that table. The sample yields around 1,300 clones; 15% to 20% were counted once. Jointly, the top ten make up roughly 19% of the sample.

The investigation overall reported the following: Because the study design was exploratory, TCR variables were selected using unadjusted p-values without false-discovery rate correction. Of the top 100 tumor clones, a median of roughly 57 were detected in paired uninvolved adjacent lung; under 35 were also among that lung's top 100. Higher T cell density in blood was associated with longer overall survival, whereas higher clonality in adjacent lung was associated with shorter survival. Uninvolved tumor-adjacent lung showed the highest T cell clonality, higher than tumor, which suggests more focused antigenic responses in the adjacent lung. Multi-region tumor sequencing was not performed, so intratumor heterogeneity could not be excluded.

The receptor's source is a male donor aged 60 or older with stage I squamous cell lung carcinoma. The specimen was normal lung tissue next to the tumor, collected before any cancer treatment.

The CDR3 here reads CASSLGPTSVNTGELFF. The DNA sequence follows: TGTGCCAGCAGCTTAGGACCGACTAGCGTGAACACCGGGGAGCTGTTTTTT. The V and J segments used are TRBV11-3 and TRBJ2-2; 8 of the junction bases match TRBD2. Including cysteine and phenylalanine, the CDR3 has 17 amino acids. The entry retains the CDR3 DNA only, 51 bases that are in frame from base 1. V is trimmed back by 1 base and J by 1 base, and the junction contains 5 bases that no gene match accounts for. From a lookup of the germline V gene, CDR1 and CDR2 are SGHNT and YENEEA.